The rows below give T cell receptor beta chains drawn from one sample of a study of T cell clonotyping in hematopoietic cell transplantation. Data came from immunoSEQ multiplex PCR; TCRdb stores just in-frame clones and leaves some out. The sample lists tens of thousands of clones, 90% to 96% occurring once. The sample in question was peripheral blood mononuclear cells, obtained before stem cell transplant. These receptors were taken from a woman in her forties or fifties with acute myeloid leukemia. Some clones in this sample may be carry-over from other donors' samples. Each CDR3 is given with its conserved first and last residue. A D gene is named only where the DNA matches it firmly. The listing skips clone size in some rows; elsewhere it reads once, few, many or a size class.

V gene: TRBV7-2
clone size: .
D gene: TRBD2
J gene: TRBJ2-2
CDR3 protein: CASSRPARGRVHTGELFF
CDR3 DNA: TGTGCCAGCAGCCGCCCAGCCCGCGGGAGGGTTCACACCGGGGAGCTGTTTTTT

V gene: TRBV5-4
clone size: .
D gene: TRBD2
J gene: TRBJ2-3
CDR3 protein: CASSLKLAGTTDTQYF
CDR3 DNA: TGTGCCAGCAGCTTGAAGCTAGCGGGGACCACAGATACGCAGTATTTT

V gene: TRBV2
clone size: .
D gene: TRBD1
J gene: TRBJ1-5
CDR3 protein: CASTGQGNQPQHF
CDR3 DNA: TGTGCCAGCACCGGACAGGGGAATCAGCCCCAGCATTTT

V gene: TRBV27
clone size: .
D gene: .
J gene: TRBJ2-7
CDR3 protein: CASNPYEQYF
CDR3 DNA: TGTGCCAGCAACCCCTACGAGCAGTACTTC

V gene: TRBV5-6
clone size: .
D gene: .
J gene: TRBJ1-6
CDR3 protein: CASTSGSYNSPLHF
CDR3 DNA: TGTGCCAGCACCTCAGGGTCCTATAATTCACCCCTCCACTTT

V gene: TRBV5-1
clone size: once
D gene: .
J gene: TRBJ1-6
CDR3 protein: CASSAWGNSPLHF
CDR3 DNA: TGCGCCAGCAGCGCCTGGGGTAATTCACCCCTCCACTTT

V gene: TRBV30
clone size: .
D gene: .
J gene: TRBJ1-4
CDR3 protein: CAWSGGSTNEKLFF
CDR3 DNA: TGTGCCTGGAGTGGGGGCTCAACTAATGAAAAACTGTTTTTT

V gene: TRBV2
clone size: once
D gene: .
J gene: TRBJ2-5
CDR3 protein: CASRIDSNQETQYF
CDR3 DNA: TGTGCCAGCAGAATTGACAGCAACCAAGAGACCCAGTACTTC

V gene: TRBV6-5
clone size: .
D gene: .
J gene: TRBJ2-7
CDR3 protein: CASSYKGISTYEQYF
CDR3 DNA: TGTGCCAGCAGTTACAAAGGGATCTCTACCTACGAGCAGTACTTC

V gene: TRBV7-3
clone size: .
D gene: TRBD2
J gene: TRBJ2-3
CDR3 protein: CASSPTGTSGVDTQYF
CDR3 DNA: TGTGCCAGCAGCCCTACCGGGACTAGCGGGGTAGATACGCAGTATTTT

V gene: TRBV2
clone size: .
D gene: .
J gene: TRBJ1-2
CDR3 protein: CASRYPDYGYTF
CDR3 DNA: TGTGCCAGCAGGTATCCTGACTATGGCTACACCTTC

V gene: TRBV9
clone size: .
D gene: .
J gene: TRBJ1-2
CDR3 protein: CASSPSINGYTF
CDR3 DNA: TGTGCCAGCAGCCCCTCCATCAATGGCTACACCTTC

V gene: TRBV11-2
clone size: .
D gene: TRBD1
J gene: TRBJ1-3
CDR3 protein: CASSLDWTGGNTIYF
CDR3 DNA: TGTGCCAGCAGCTTGGACTGGACAGGGGGAAACACCATATATTTT

V gene: TRBV23-1
clone size: .
D gene: .
J gene: TRBJ1-1
CDR3 protein: CASSQSWGMMNTEAFF
CDR3 DNA: TGCGCCAGCAGTCAATCTTGGGGGATGATGAACACTGAAGCTTTCTTT

V gene: TRBV5-1
clone size: once
D gene: .
J gene: TRBJ2-5
CDR3 protein: CASSLEFQTQYF
CDR3 DNA: TGCGCCAGCAGCTTAGAGTTTCAGACCCAGTACTTC

V gene: TRBV30
clone size: .
D gene: .
J gene: TRBJ1-4
CDR3 protein: CAWRGRPPEKLFF
CDR3 DNA: TGTGCCTGGAGGGGACGGCCGCCAGAAAAACTGTTTTTT

V gene: TRBV5-1
clone size: once
D gene: TRBD2
J gene: TRBJ2-2
CDR3 protein: CASSIAGVAGELFF
CDR3 DNA: TGCGCCAGCAGTATAGCGGGAGTCGCCGGGGAGCTGTTTTTT

V gene: TRBV4-2
clone size: .
D gene: TRBD1
J gene: TRBJ2-7
CDR3 protein: CASSQELTGDRTSYEQYF
CDR3 DNA: TGTGCCAGCAGCCAAGAATTGACGGGGGACAGGACCTCCTACGAGCAGTACTTC

V gene: TRBV10-1
clone size: .
D gene: TRBD1
J gene: TRBJ1-2
CDR3 protein: CASSESRTGNYGYTF
CDR3 DNA: TGCGCCAGCAGTGAGTCGCGGACAGGGAACTATGGCTACACCTTC

V gene: TRBV4-2
clone size: .
D gene: .
J gene: TRBJ1-3
CDR3 protein: CASSQDAGLFSGNTIYF
CDR3 DNA: TGTGCCAGCAGCCAAGATGCCGGTCTATTCTCTGGAAACACCATATATTTT

V gene: TRBV7-9
clone size: .
D gene: TRBD2
J gene: TRBJ2-5
CDR3 protein: CASSSGTRGETQYF
CDR3 DNA: TGTGCCAGCAGCTCCGGGACTAGGGGAGAGACCCAGTACTTC

V gene: TRBV9
clone size: .
D gene: .
J gene: TRBJ2-2
CDR3 protein: CASSVGWARDGELFF
CDR3 DNA: TGTGCCAGCAGCGTAGGATGGGCCAGGGACGGGGAGCTGTTTTTT

V gene: TRBV6-5
clone size: .
D gene: .
J gene: TRBJ1-3
CDR3 protein: CASRIGDSGNTIYF
CDR3 DNA: TGTGCCAGCAGAATAGGAGACTCTGGAAACACCATATATTTT

V gene: TRBV18
clone size: .
D gene: TRBD1
J gene: TRBJ1-1
CDR3 protein: CASSLGQGNTEAFF
CDR3 DNA: TGTGCCAGCTCATTGGGACAGGGTAACACTGAAGCTTTCTTT

V gene: TRBV28
clone size: .
D gene: .
J gene: TRBJ1-5
CDR3 protein: CASSAPTRQPQHF
CDR3 DNA: TGTGCCAGCAGCGCCCCTACCCGTCAGCCCCAGCATTTT

V gene: TRBV2
clone size: .
D gene: TRBD1
J gene: TRBJ1-2
CDR3 protein: CASRDRSDNYGYTF
CDR3 DNA: TGTGCCAGCAGGGACAGGAGCGATAACTATGGCTACACCTTC

V gene: TRBV9
clone size: once
D gene: TRBD1
J gene: TRBJ1-4
CDR3 protein: CASSASGTGLVKLFF
CDR3 DNA: TGTGCCAGCAGCGCCTCCGGGACAGGGCTCGTAAAACTGTTTTTT

V gene: TRBV19
clone size: .
D gene: .
J gene: TRBJ2-7
CDR3 protein: CASSIRGAIVYEQYF
CDR3 DNA: TGTGCCAGTAGTATTCGGGGGGCTATAGTCTACGAGCAGTACTTC

V gene: TRBV28
clone size: .
D gene: .
J gene: TRBJ2-7
CDR3 protein: CASRGLSRSYEQYF
CDR3 DNA: TGTGCCAGCAGGGGACTTAGCCGTTCCTACGAGCAGTACTTC

V gene: TRBV29-1
clone size: .
D gene: TRBD2
J gene: TRBJ2-1
CDR3 protein: CSGQTSGGVNEQFF
CDR3 DNA: TGCAGCGGTCAAACTAGCGGGGGGGTCAATGAGCAGTTCTTC

V gene: TRBV28
clone size: .
D gene: TRBD1
J gene: TRBJ1-5
CDR3 protein: CASNSQGEPQHF
CDR3 DNA: TGTGCCAGCAATTCCCAGGGGGAGCCCCAGCATTTT